The present entry profiles one TCR beta chain with its context. This sample was included in a study of blood T cell repertoires in COVID-19. Study in general: Whether acute or convalescent, the COVID-19 samples came from the United States, Italy and Spain.

The authors' processing: Amplification from reference gene primers served as the basis for estimated nucleated cell counts. TCRdb's copy holds only in-frame clones and misses some; the assay was immunoSEQ multiplex PCR. Clone size and V and J calls were adopted from that table, with D and trimming inferred from the DNA. The sample holds about 340,000 clones; approximately 89% are singletons and the top ten take roughly 3.3%. V dropped 7 bases and J dropped 4; count of bases not matched to a gene: 8. The length of the CDR3 is 14 residues. Germline CDR1 reads SGDLS; CDR2 reads YYNGEE. The chain uses TRBV9 and TRBJ1-2; 9 positions match TRBD1. This receptor was obtained from a woman aged 18-35 years who had recovered from COVID-19. The sample was peripheral blood. Here the CDR3 DNA reads TGTGCCAGCGCCAATACAGGGGGCGTCTATGGCTACACCTTC. It specifies CASANTGGVYGYTF. The full variable domain, completed using reference TRBV9 and TRBJ1-2, is DSGVTQTPKHLITATGQRVTLRCSPRSGDLSVYWYQQSLDQGLQFLIQYYNGEERAKGNILERFSAQQFPDLHSELNLSSLELGDSALYFCASANTGGVYGYTFGSGTRLTVV.